Listed below are T cell receptor beta chains from one sample, sequenced in a study of blood T cell repertoires in COVID-19. TCRdb keeps only in-frame clones here, not all; method: immunoSEQ multiplex PCR. The table shows a few hundred thousand clones, with around 84% occurring only once. Material: peripheral blood. These receptors came from a woman in her seventies with active or convalescent COVID-19. The CDR3 runs from the conserved cysteine through the conserved F or W. The D gene is left open where the match is weak. Part of the rows lack a size; the others show once, few, many or a class for expanded clones.

CASSQAPPGAGAGYTF,TGCGCCAGCAGCCAAGCTCCACCAGGGGCAGGAGCTGGCTACACCTTC,TRBV4-1,-,-,16,TRBJ1-2
CASSKTGDPGNTIYF,TGTGCCAGCAGCAAGACAGGAGACCCTGGAAACACCATATATTTT,TRBV5-6,-,-,15,TRBJ1-3
CASSLGGTEPSTEAFF,TGCGCCAGCAGCTTGGGGGGGACAGAACCCTCCACTGAAGCTTTCTTT,TRBV5-1,TRBD1,once,16,TRBJ1-1
CASSELGTGVVAEAFF,TGTGCCAGCAGTGAGTTGGGGACAGGGGTTGTTGCTGAAGCTTTCTTT,TRBV2,TRBD1,-,16,TRBJ1-1
CASSPGQKHYEQYF,TGTGCCAGTAGCCCGGGACAGAAACATTACGAGCAGTACTTC,TRBV19,TRBD1,-,14,TRBJ2-7
CASSLTATNYGYTF,TGCGCCAGCAGCTTGACAGCTACAAACTATGGCTACACCTTC,TRBV5-1,-,-,14,TRBJ1-2
CASSQMALKGETQYF,TGTGCCAGCAGCCAAATGGCGTTAAAGGGGGAGACCCAGTACTTC,TRBV3-1/TRBV3-2,-,-,15,TRBJ2-5
CASSLHLGRGNEKLFF,TGTGCCAGCAGCCTACACCTAGGTAGAGGTAATGAAAAACTGTTTTTT,TRBV11-2,-,-,16,TRBJ1-4
CASSLQVGYGYTF,TGTGCCAGCAGCCTTCAGGTTGGCTATGGCTACACCTTC,TRBV5-4,-,-,13,TRBJ1-2
CASSLGGPTNEKLFF,TGTGCCAGCAGCTTAGGAGGGCCAACTAATGAAAAACTGTTTTTT,TRBV7-9,-,-,15,TRBJ1-4
CASSQQEDQPQHF,TGTGCCAGCTCGCAGCAGGAAGATCAGCCCCAGCATTTT,TRBV18,-,-,13,TRBJ1-5
CASSQTTSGGPFF,TGTGCCAGCAGCCAGACGACTAGCGGGGGGCCGTTCTTC,TRBV3-1/TRBV3-2,TRBD2,-,13,TRBJ2-1
CAISAGDVGNTEAFF,TGTGCCATCTCCGCGGGGGACGTGGGGAACACTGAAGCTTTCTTT,TRBV10-3,-,once,15,TRBJ1-1
CASSVDQAPYSPLHF,TGTGCCAGCAGCGTAGATCAGGCCCCCTATTCACCCCTCCACTTT,TRBV9,-,-,15,TRBJ1-6
CASKGYENEQFF,TGTGCCAGCAAGGGGTATGAGAATGAGCAGTTCTTC,TRBV9,-,-,12,TRBJ2-1
CASSPVTSGGINEQFF,TGTGCCAGCTCACCGGTTACTAGCGGGGGTATCAATGAGCAGTTCTTC,TRBV18,TRBD2,-,16,TRBJ2-1
CASSYGTQETQYF,TGTGCCAGCAGTTATGGCACCCAAGAGACCCAGTACTTC,TRBV6-6,-,-,13,TRBJ2-5
CASSPFAANTLTSPLHF,TGTGCCAGTAGCCCGTTCGCCGCGAACACACTAACTTCACCCCTCCACTTT,TRBV19,-,-,17,TRBJ1-6
CASSPGQNYGYTF,TGTGCCAGCAGCCCTGGACAGAACTATGGCTACACCTTC,TRBV7-8,-,once,13,TRBJ1-2
CASSLWQAGQPQHF,TGTGCCAGCAGCTTGTGGCAGGCGGGACAGCCCCAGCATTTT,TRBV5-4,-,-,14,TRBJ1-5
CASSHVDRGHGYTF,TGTGCCAGCAGCCACGTCGACAGGGGTCATGGCTACACCTTC,TRBV11-2,TRBD1,-,14,TRBJ1-2
CASSLLDRAGYGYTF,TGTGCCAGCAGCCTTTTGGACAGGGCTGGCTATGGCTACACCTTC,TRBV5-6,TRBD1,-,15,TRBJ1-2
CASSQGAGELFF,TGTGCCAGCAGCCAAGGAGCCGGGGAGCTGTTTTTT,TRBV3-1/TRBV3-2,-,-,12,TRBJ2-2
CASSLGLAGGPNEQFF,TGCGCCAGCAGCTTGGGACTAGCGGGGGGGCCCAATGAGCAGTTCTTC,TRBV5-1,TRBD2,-,16,TRBJ2-1